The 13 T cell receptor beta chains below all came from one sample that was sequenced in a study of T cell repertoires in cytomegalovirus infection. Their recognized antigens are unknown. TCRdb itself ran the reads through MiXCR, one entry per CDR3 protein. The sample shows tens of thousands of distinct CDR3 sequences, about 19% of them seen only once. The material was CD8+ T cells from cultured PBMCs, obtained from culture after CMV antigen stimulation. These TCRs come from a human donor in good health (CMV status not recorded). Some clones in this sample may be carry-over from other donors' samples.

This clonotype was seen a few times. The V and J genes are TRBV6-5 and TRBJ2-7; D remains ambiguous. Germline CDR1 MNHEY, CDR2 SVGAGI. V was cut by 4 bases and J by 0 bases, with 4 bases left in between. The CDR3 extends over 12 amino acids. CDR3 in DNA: TGTGCCAGCAGTTCCGACTCCTACGAGCAGTACTTC. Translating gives CASSSDSYEQYF.

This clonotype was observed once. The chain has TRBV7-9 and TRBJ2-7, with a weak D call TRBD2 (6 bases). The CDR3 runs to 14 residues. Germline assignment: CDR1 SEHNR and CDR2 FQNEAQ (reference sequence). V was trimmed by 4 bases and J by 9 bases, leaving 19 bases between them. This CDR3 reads CASSSRDGGWRQYF. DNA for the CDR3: TGTGCCAGCAGCTCCCGGGACGGGGGATGGAGGCAGTACTTC.

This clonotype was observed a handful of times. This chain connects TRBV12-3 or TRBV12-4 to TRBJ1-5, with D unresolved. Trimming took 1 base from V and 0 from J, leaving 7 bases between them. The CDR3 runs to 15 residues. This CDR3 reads CASSLDINSNQPQHF. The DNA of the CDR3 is TGTGCCAGCAGTTTAGACATAAATAGCAATCAGCCCCAGCATTTT.

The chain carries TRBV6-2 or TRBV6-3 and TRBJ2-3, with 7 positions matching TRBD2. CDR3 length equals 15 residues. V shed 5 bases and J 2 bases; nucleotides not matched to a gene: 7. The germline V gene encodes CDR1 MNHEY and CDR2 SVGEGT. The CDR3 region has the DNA TGTGCCAGCAGTCTCCGGGAGGTCCTCACAGATACGCAGTATTTT. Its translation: CASSLREVLTDTQYF.

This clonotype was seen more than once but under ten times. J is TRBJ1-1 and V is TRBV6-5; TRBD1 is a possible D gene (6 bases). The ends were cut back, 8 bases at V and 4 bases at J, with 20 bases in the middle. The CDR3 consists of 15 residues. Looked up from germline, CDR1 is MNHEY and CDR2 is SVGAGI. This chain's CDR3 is CASVPDGGWGTEAFF. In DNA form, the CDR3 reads TGTGCCAGCGTACCTGATGGGGGCTGGGGCACTGAAGCTTTCTTT.

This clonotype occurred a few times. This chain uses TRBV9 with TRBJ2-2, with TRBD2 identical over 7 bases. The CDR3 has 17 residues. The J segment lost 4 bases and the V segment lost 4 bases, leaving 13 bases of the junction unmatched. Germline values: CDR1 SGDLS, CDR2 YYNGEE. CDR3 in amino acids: CASSPERVGRITGELFF. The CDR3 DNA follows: TGTGCCAGCAGCCCCGAGAGGGTCGGGAGGATCACCGGGGAGCTGTTTTTT.

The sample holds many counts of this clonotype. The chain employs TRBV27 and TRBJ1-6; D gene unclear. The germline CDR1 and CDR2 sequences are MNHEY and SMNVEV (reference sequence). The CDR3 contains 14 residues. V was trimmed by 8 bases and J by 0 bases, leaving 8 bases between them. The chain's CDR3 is CASSWSSYNSPLHF. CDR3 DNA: TGTGCCAGCTCGTGGAGCTCCTATAATTCACCCCTCCACTTT.

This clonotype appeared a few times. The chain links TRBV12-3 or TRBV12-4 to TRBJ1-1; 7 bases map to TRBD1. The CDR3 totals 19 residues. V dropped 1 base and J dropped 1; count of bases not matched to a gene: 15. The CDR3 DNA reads TGTGCCAGCAGTTTAGACGGGGACAGCACTCTTCTACCGAACACTGAAGCTTTCTTT. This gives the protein CASSLDGDSTLLPNTEAFF.

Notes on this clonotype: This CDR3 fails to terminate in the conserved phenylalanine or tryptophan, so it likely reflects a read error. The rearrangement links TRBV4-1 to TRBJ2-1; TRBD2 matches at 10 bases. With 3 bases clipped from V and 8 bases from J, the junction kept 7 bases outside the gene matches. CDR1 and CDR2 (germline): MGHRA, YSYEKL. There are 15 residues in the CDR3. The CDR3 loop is CASSQSGGAWDEQFL. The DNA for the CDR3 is TGCGCCAGCAGCCAGAGCGGGGGGGCCTGGGATGAGCAGTTCTTG.

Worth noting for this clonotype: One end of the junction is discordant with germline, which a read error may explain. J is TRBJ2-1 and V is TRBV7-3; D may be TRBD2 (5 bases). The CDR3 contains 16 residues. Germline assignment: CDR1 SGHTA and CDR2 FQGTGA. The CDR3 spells CASSLISGSFYNVQFF. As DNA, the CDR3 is TGTGCCAGCAGCTTAATAAGTGGGAGTTTCTACAATGTGCAGTTCTTC.

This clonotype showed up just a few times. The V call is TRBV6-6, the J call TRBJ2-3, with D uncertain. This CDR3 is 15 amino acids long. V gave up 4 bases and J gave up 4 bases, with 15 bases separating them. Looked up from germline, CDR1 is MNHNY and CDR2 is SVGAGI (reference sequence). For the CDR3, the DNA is TGTGCCAGCAGTTCCGGGCCCGAGGCGGCAGATACGCAGTATTTT. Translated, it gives CASSSGPEAADTQYF.

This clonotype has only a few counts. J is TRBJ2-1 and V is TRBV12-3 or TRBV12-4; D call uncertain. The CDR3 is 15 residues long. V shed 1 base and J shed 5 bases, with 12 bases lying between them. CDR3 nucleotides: TGTGCCAGCAGTTTAGAGGGTTCTGCCAACAATGAGCAGTTCTTC. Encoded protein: CASSLEGSANNEQFF.

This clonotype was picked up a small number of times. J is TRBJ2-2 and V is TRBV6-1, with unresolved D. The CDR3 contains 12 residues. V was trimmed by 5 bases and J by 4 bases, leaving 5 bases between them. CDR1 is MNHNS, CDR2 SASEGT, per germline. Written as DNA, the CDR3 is TGTGCCAGCAGTTGGGGCACCGGGGAGCTGTTTTTT. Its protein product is CASSWGTGELFF.